Below are 23 T cell receptor beta chains sequenced from a single sample in a study of T cells in Graves' hyperthyroidism and ophthalmopathy. The investigators amplified TCR beta CDR3 regions from RNA transcripts. Carried out on the TCR CDR3, a first-round RT-PCR used the HTBI primer set. From the multiplex PCR reads, TCRdb called clonotypes with MiXCR, one entry per CDR3 protein. The table has some 550,000 distinct CDR3 sequences, roughly 15% seen once. Source material: blood. These receptors came from a woman in her forties with Graves' ophthalmopathy.

This clonotype was detected ten times or more. The chain has TRBV11-3 and TRBJ2-3; maybe TRBD2 (6 bases). The CDR3 contains 16 residues. The germline V gene encodes CDR1 SGHNT and CDR2 YENEEA. V lost 4 bases, J lost 2 bases, and 16 bases lay in between. CDR3 sequence reads: CASSSGGLANTDTQYF. CDR3 nucleotide sequence: TGTGCCAGCAGCTCAGGAGGGCTAGCGAACACAGATACGCAGTATTTT.

This clonotype was observed many times. The chain combines TRBV20-1 with TRBJ2-3; D is perhaps TRBD1 (5 bases). Germline V gene lookup returns CDR1 DFQATT and CDR2 SNEGSKA (reference sequence). V was cut by 0 bases and J by 2 bases, with 12 bases left in between. The CDR3 is 15 residues long. CDR3 sequence: CSARDMTEVTDTQYF. The CDR3 DNA reads as TGCAGTGCTAGAGATATGACAGAGGTCACAGATACGCAGTATTTT.

This clonotype was found many times. The CDR3 loop reads CASSLAWVWEKLFF. The CDR3 region has the DNA TGTGCCAGCAGCTTAGCTTGGGTATGGGAAAAACTGTTTTTT. The chain carries TRBV11-1 and TRBJ1-4; D is unresolved. The CDR3 spans 14 residues. Trimming pared 0 bases from V and 8 bases from J, leaving 10 bases between. From germline, CDR1 is SGHAT and CDR2 FQDESV (reference sequence).

This clonotype was detected ten times or more. This rearrangement joins TRBV7-9 to TRBJ2-1; D not certain. The CDR3 has 14 amino acids. Trimming left V 5 bases short and J 5 bases short, with 13 bases between. Germline V gene sequence: CDR1 SEHNR, CDR2 FQNEAQ (reference sequence). The CDR3 nucleotides are TGTGCCAGCAGCCCCCGGTTGCGCAACAATGAGCAGTTCTTC. The encoded protein is CASSPRLRNNEQFF.

The rearrangement uses TRBV27 and TRBJ1-4; D not certain. The CDR3 has 14 residues. Trimming took off 7 bases at V and 4 bases at J, with 13 bases between the two ends. Germline CDR1 and CDR2: MNHEY and SMNVEV (reference sequence). CDR3 region: CASTRLGVNEKLFF. DNA for the CDR3: TGTGCCAGCACCCGTTTGGGAGTTAATGAAAAACTGTTTTTT.

This clonotype appeared many times. CDR3 loop: CASSSFSGGAPDTQYF. The CDR3 DNA sequence: TGCGCCAGCAGCTCTTTTAGCGGGGGGGCCCCAGATACGCAGTATTTT. V and J are TRBV5-1 and TRBJ2-3, with TRBD2 matching 11 bases. Per germline, CDR1 SGHRS and CDR2 YFSETQ. The CDR3 contains 16 residues. After removal of 3 bases from V and 4 bases from J, the junction contained 7 bases not matched to a gene.

This clonotype was picked up many times. The V and J genes are TRBV3-1 and TRBJ1-2; D unresolved. Trimming cost V 3 bases and J 2 bases, with 7 bases left between them. The CDR3 runs to 13 residues. Germline V gene data show CDR1 as LGHDT and CDR2 as YNNKEL (reference sequence). CDR3 sequence reads: CASSQGLNYGYTF. CDR3 in DNA: TGTGCCAGCAGCCAGGGTCTAAACTATGGCTACACCTTC.

This clonotype was picked up a small number of times. The V gene is TRBV12-3 or TRBV12-4, the J gene TRBJ2-5; 7 bases are a match to TRBD1. After removal of 6 bases from V and 1 base from J, the junction contained 8 bases not matched to a gene. The CDR3 consists of 15 residues. The CDR3 protein is CASRPDRVFQETQYF. Written as DNA, the CDR3 is TGTGCCAGCAGACCCGACAGGGTGTTCCAAGAGACCCAGTACTTC.

This clonotype was counted at least ten times. The chain links TRBV28 to TRBJ1-1, with a possible D match to TRBD1 (5 bases). Between the trimmed V and J ends, which lost 6 bases and 0 bases, there was a span of 14 bases. Germline V gene data show CDR1 as MDHEN and CDR2 as SYDVKM. The CDR3 has 15 amino acids. The CDR3 DNA reads TGTGCCAGCAGGTGGTCAGGGCCCATGAACACTGAAGCTTTCTTT. The encoded protein is CASRWSGPMNTEAFF.

This clonotype has at least ten counts. The J gene is TRBJ2-5, the V gene TRBV7-8; D is undetermined. This CDR3 region has 13 residues. V lost 5 bases to trimming and J lost 4 bases, with 11 bases between them. The germline V gene encodes CDR1 SGHVS and CDR2 FQNEAQ. This CDR3 is CASSLGNVETQYF. The CDR3 nucleotides read TGTGCCAGCAGCCTAGGGAACGTAGAGACCCAGTACTTC.

The chain uses TRBV10-3 and TRBJ1-4; D gene uncertain. CDR3 length equals 12 residues. V was cut by 3 bases and J by 10 bases, with 9 bases left in between. Germline V gives CDR1 ENHRY, CDR2 SYGVKD. DNA for the CDR3: TGTGCCATCAGTGAAGGACGGGGAAAACTGTTTTTT. Residues: CAISEGRGKLFF.

This clonotype was seen at least ten times. The chain links TRBV2 to TRBJ1-1; D not certain. Germline CDR1 SNHLY, CDR2 FYNNEI. The CDR3 has 15 residues. Trimming shortened V by 3 bases and J by 3 bases, and 14 bases separated the two germline ends. The CDR3 sequence: CASSEPLRRHTEAFF. CDR3 coding DNA: TGTGCCAGCAGTGAGCCCCTACGACGCCACACTGAAGCTTTCTTT.

This clonotype was recorded a few times. This chain's CDR3 is CASSPSSGSNQPQHF. The CDR3 DNA reads as TGTGCCAGTAGCCCATCCAGCGGGAGCAATCAGCCCCAGCATTTT. The V call is TRBV19, the J call TRBJ1-5, with D hard to call. Deletions cut 6 bases from V and 1 base from J, with 13 bases between. The CDR3 runs 15 residues. Germline CDR1 reads LNHDA; CDR2 reads SQIVND (reference sequence).

The V call is TRBV29-1, the J call TRBJ2-3; no definite D call. Germline CDR1 reads SQVTM; CDR2 reads ANQGSEA. This CDR3 spans 13 amino acids. With 7 bases removed from V and 1 base from J, the gap between germline ends came to 12 bases. Here the CDR3 reads CSAQTYGTDTQYF. In DNA, the CDR3 is TGCAGCGCTCAAACCTATGGCACAGATACGCAGTATTTT.

This clonotype was seen repeatedly, ten times or more. The chain is built from TRBV6-4 and TRBJ2-2; 9 nucleotides line up with TRBD2. Germline values: CDR1 MRHNA, CDR2 SNTAGT. The V segment lost 4 bases and the J segment 4 bases; nucleotides outside the gene matches: 1. This CDR3 spans 14 amino acids. CDR3 DNA sequence: TGTGCCAGCAGTGCGGGACTAGCCACCGGGGAGCTGTTTTTT. It translates to CASSAGLATGELFF.

There are a few counts of this clonotype. The rearrangement uses TRBV3-1 and TRBJ1-4; D possibly corresponds to TRBD1 (6 bases). Germline V gene data show CDR1 as LGHDT and CDR2 as YNNKEL (reference sequence). This CDR3 has 14 amino acids. V lost 3 bases and J 8 bases, leaving 13 bases between the germline ends. The CDR3 DNA reads TGTGCCAGCAGCCAGTCCCAGGGGTGGGAAAAACTGTTTTTT. The encoded protein is CASSQSQGWEKLFF.

The DNA of the CDR3 is TGCAGCGTTGACCGGGACAGGGGGCCCTATGAAGCTTTCTTT. This sequence encodes CSVDRDRGPYEAFF. V gene TRBV29-1 combines with J gene TRBJ1-1; 12 nucleotides agree with TRBD1. CDR3 size: 14 residues. Per the germline V gene, CDR1 is SQVTM and CDR2 is ANQGSEA. The V and J ends lost 3 bases and 7 bases, in that order; junction bases with no gene match: 6.

This clonotype was observed a handful of times. The chain is built from TRBV30 and TRBJ2-3; the D gene is possibly TRBD2 (5 bases). V lost 3 bases and J lost 5, with 12 bases in between. The germline CDR1 and CDR2 sequences are GTSNPN and SVGIG (reference sequence). This CDR3 has 13 amino acids. CDR3 coding DNA: TGTGCCTGGAGCTTCGGACTGCAAGATACGCAGTATTTT. This codes for CAWSFGLQDTQYF.

This clonotype was counted ten times or more. The CDR3 sequence: CASSLATGTSTDTQYF. CDR3 coding DNA: TGTGCCAGCAGTTTGGCTACAGGGACTAGCACAGATACGCAGTATTTT. The chain joins TRBV12-3 or TRBV12-4 to TRBJ2-3; perhaps D is TRBD1 or TRBD2 (6 bases each). This CDR3 has 16 residues. Trimming removed 3 bases from V and 0 bases from J, with 13 bases in between.

This clonotype was observed a handful of times. The V gene is TRBV12-3 or TRBV12-4, the J gene TRBJ2-7; D may be TRBD2 (5 bases). The CDR3 is 16 residues long. V lost 2 bases and J lost 6, with 20 bases in between. CDR3 coding DNA: TGTGCCAGCAGTTTAAAGTATCAGACCAGTGCGGGCGAGCAGTACTTC. Translating it yields CASSLKYQTSAGEQYF.

This sequence joins TRBV7-2 and TRBJ2-7; D might be TRBD1 (6 bases). V shed 7 bases and J shed 4 bases, with 14 bases lying between them. The CDR3 consists of 13 residues. In germline, CDR1 is SGHTA, CDR2 FQGNSA. CDR3 DNA: TGTGCCAGCAACTTCGCAGGGGTTTACGAGCAGTACTTC. Encoded protein: CASNFAGVYEQYF.

This clonotype has more than one count but fewer than ten. The CDR3 here is CASSQDTWNTEAFF. CDR3 DNA: TGCGCCAGCAGCCAAGACACCTGGAACACTGAAGCTTTCTTT. This rearrangement joins TRBV5-1 to TRBJ1-1; D remains unclear. V was trimmed by 4 bases and J by 1 base, leaving 11 bases between them. The CDR3 is made up of 14 amino acids. CDR1 is SGHRS, CDR2 YFSETQ, per germline. Looking up the rest from reference TRBV5-1 and TRBJ1-1 gives the full variable domain: KAGVTQTPRYLIKTRGQQVTLSCSPISGHRSVSWYQQTPGQGLQFLFEYFSETQRNKGNFPGRFSGRQFSNSRSEMNVSTLELGDSALYLCASSQDTWNTEAFFGQGTRLTVV.

This clonotype was recorded many times. This rearrangement joins TRBV18 to TRBJ1-6, with unresolved D. Trimming cost V 4 bases and J 2 bases, with 6 bases left between them. The CDR3 loop spans 14 amino acids. CDR1 is KGHSH and CDR2 is LQKENI in the germline V gene. The CDR3 region is CASSLEAYNSPLHF. CDR3 DNA: TGTGCCAGCTCACTCGAGGCCTATAATTCACCCCTCCACTTT.